One and the same sample provided the 5 T cell receptor beta chains below, sequenced in a study of OX40 agonist ivuxolimab in advanced cancers. Only in-frame clones appear in the TCRdb table, and some are missing; sequencing was by immunoSEQ multiplex PCR. The sample holds 45,000 to 65,000 clones, 88% seen once. Sequenced material: CD4+ or CD8+ T cells sorted from blood, taken in a trial of the OX40 agonist ivuxolimab. The source is an adult with an advanced solid tumor such as melanoma, head and neck, liver or kidney cancer.

The rearrangement joins TRBV11-2 to TRBJ2-7, with D possibly being TRBD1 or TRBD2 (5 bases each). V was trimmed by 3 bases and J by 6 bases, leaving 15 bases between them. CDR1 and CDR2 (germline): SGHAT, FQNNGV. The CDR3 length is 14 residues. Here the CDR3 reads CASSLPKGTGEQYV. In DNA, the CDR3 is TGTGCCAGCAGCTTGCCGAAGGGGACGGGCGAGCAGTACGTC.

This chain joins TRBV27 and TRBJ2-7, with a possible D match to TRBD2 (6 bases). This CDR3 comprises 12 residues. Trimming took off 1 base at V and 7 bases at J, with 8 bases between the two ends. Germline CDR1 is MNHEY and CDR2 is SMNVEV (reference sequence). The DNA of the CDR3 is TGTGCCAGCAGTTTATTGGGAGGAGAGCAGTACTTC. Its protein product is CASSLLGGEQYF.

The V gene is TRBV28, the J gene TRBJ2-5, with 7 bases matching TRBD1. Trimming at V came to 2 bases and at J to 5 bases, leaving 11 bases not matched to a gene. Germline loops: CDR1 MDHEN, CDR2 SYDVKM. The CDR3 is 16 residues long. CDR3 DNA sequence: TGTGCCAGCAGTTTAGTCGCGAGGGGGCGCGGGGAGACCCAGTACTTC. Amino acids: CASSLVARGRGETQYF. The whole variable domain, remainder taken from reference TRBV28 and TRBJ2-5, is DVKVTQSSRYLVKRTGEKVFLECVQDMDHENMFWYRQDPGLGLRLIYFSYDVKMKEKGDIPEGYSVSREKKERFSLILESASTNQTSMYLCASSLVARGRGETQYFGPGTRLLVL.

The CDR3 DNA follows: TGTGCCAGCAGCCCATTGGGACCCAATGAGCAGTTCTTC. Its translation: CASSPLGPNEQFF. The J gene is TRBJ2-1, the V gene TRBV7-9; D is perhaps TRBD1 or TRBD2 (5 bases each). Germline-derived CDR1 and CDR2 are SEHNR and FQNEAQ (reference sequence). The CDR3 runs 13 residues. Deletions cut 5 bases from V and 6 bases from J, with 11 bases between.

The gene calls are TRBV21-1 and TRBJ1-1; TRBD1 is taken as the D call from the table, unchecked against the DNA. TRBV21-1 is a recognized pseudogene. The length of the CDR3 is 14 residues. As DNA, the CDR3 is TGTGCCAGCCAAAGACTGACAGAGAACACTGAAGCTTTCTTT. Translation gives CASQRLTENTEAFF.